These T cell receptor beta chains were read from a single sample in a study of cytotoxic CD8 clonotypes in ibrutinib-treated CLL. Sequenced by immunoSEQ multiplex PCR; TCRdb stores in-frame clones only, minus some. The sample carries 120,000 to 150,000 clones, 85% to 95% recorded once. Sequencing was performed on PBMCs, taken after 12 months of ibrutinib treatment. These receptors originate from a human donor with chronic lymphocytic leukemia. CDR3s include the opening cysteine and the closing phenylalanine or tryptophan. Each record gives: clone size, D gene, J gene, V gene, CDR3 DNA, CDR3 protein. A D gene is named only where the DNA matches it firmly. Expanded clones are given a class, and other clones once, few, many or no size at all.

-,-,TRBJ1-4,TRBV5-1,TGCGCCAGCAGCTTAAACCCAACTAATGAAAAACTGTTTTTT,CASSLNPTNEKLFF
-,TRBD2,TRBJ2-3,TRBV28,TGTGCCAGCAGTTTAGGGCTAGCGGGACAGTATTTT,CASSLGLAGQYF
-,-,TRBJ2-1,TRBV6-5,TGTGCCAGCAGTTACATGGGCGACTACAATGAGCAGTTCTTC,CASSYMGDYNEQFF
-,-,TRBJ1-5,TRBV28,TGTGCCAGCAGTTTAGCCCTGGCCAATCAGCCCCAGCATTTT,CASSLALANQPQHF
-,TRBD2,TRBJ2-1,TRBV7-2,TGTGCCAGCAGCTTAACCGGGACTAGCGGGGACAATGAGCAGTTCTTC,CASSLTGTSGDNEQFF
-,-,TRBJ2-5,TRBV25-1,TGTGCCAGCAGTGCAGAGGCTACCCAAGAGACCCAGTACTTC,CASSAEATQETQYF
few,TRBD2,TRBJ2-2,TRBV9,TGTGCCAGCAGCGAAAGCGGGAGTAGAACCACCGGGGAGCTGTTTTTT,CASSESGSRTTGELFF
-,TRBD1,TRBJ1-2,TRBV10-3,TGTGCCATCAGTGAGTCTGACAGGGAGTACGGCTACACCTTC,CAISESDREYGYTF
-,-,TRBJ1-1,TRBV19,TGTGCCAGTAGCCGACAGGTTCCTACTGAAGCTTTCTTT,CASSRQVPTEAFF
-,-,TRBJ1-5,TRBV10-2,TGCGCCAGCAGTTCCGGAGTAAGCAATCAGCCCCAGCATTTT,CASSSGVSNQPQHF
-,-,TRBJ2-7,TRBV7-2,TGTGCCAGCAGCTTAGAACACCTATACGAGCAGTACTTC,CASSLEHLYEQYF
-,-,TRBJ1-5,TRBV28,TGTGCCAGCAGTTTAGAGGGTTTGCGGGGCAATCAGCCCCAGCATTTT,CASSLEGLRGNQPQHF
-,-,TRBJ2-1,TRBV18,TGTGCCAGCTCACGAGCCCTATACAATGAGCAGTTCTTC,CASSRALYNEQFF
-,-,TRBJ1-1,TRBV25-1,TGTGCCAGCAGTGAGGGAGTGAACACTGAAGCTTTCTTT,CASSEGVNTEAFF
-,-,TRBJ2-5,TRBV30,TGTGCCTGGAACCGAATCCAAGAGACCCAGTACTTC,CAWNRIQETQYF
-,TRBD2,TRBJ2-1,TRBV29-1,TGCAGCGTTGAAAGACGGCTAGCGGGAGTGGGTGAGCAGTTCTTC,CSVERRLAGVGEQFF
few,TRBD2,TRBJ2-2,TRBV7-2,TGTGCCAGCAGCTCCGGACTAGCGGGAGTGACCGGGGAGCTGTTTTTT,CASSSGLAGVTGELFF
-,TRBD2,TRBJ2-3,TRBV18,TGTGCCAGCTCACCACCGCTAGCGGGGAACACAGATACGCAGTATTTT,CASSPPLAGNTDTQYF
-,-,TRBJ1-1,TRBV6-5,TGTGCCAGCAAGACCTTCCCGGGGGACACTGAAGCTTTCTTT,CASKTFPGDTEAFF
-,-,TRBJ2-7,TRBV28,TGTGCCAGCAGTTGGGGGTACGAGCAGTACTTC,CASSWGYEQYF
-,-,TRBJ2-2,TRBV15,TGTGCCACCAGCAGAGATGAGGGCGTAGGGGAGCTGTTTTTT,CATSRDEGVGELFF
-,TRBD2,TRBJ2-1,TRBV4-1,TGCGCCAGCAGCCAAGAATCTAGCGGGAGTGGTGAGCAGTTCTTC,CASSQESSGSGEQFF
-,TRBD2,TRBJ2-3,TRBV30,TGTGCCTGGTTAAGAGGGCTAGCGGGACCCACAGATACGCAGTATTTT,CAWLRGLAGPTDTQYF
-,-,TRBJ2-7,TRBV2,TGTGCCAGCAGTGACCCCAGGTCTAGCTCCTACGAGCAGTACTTC,CASSDPRSSSYEQYF